These T cell receptor beta chains were read from a single sample in a study of response to subunit inactivated influenza vaccine. TCRdb passed the RT-PCR reads through MiXCR, listing each CDR3 protein once. This table has hundreds of thousands of distinct CDR3 sequences, approximately 10% appearing once. The sample consisted of PBMCs from blood, taken on the day of vaccination. These receptors originate from a man aged 50-60 years who received an inactivated influenza vaccine. CDR3s leave out the opening cysteine and the closing phenylalanine or tryptophan. The order of the fields is V gene, J gene, CDR3 protein.

V gene: TRBV12-3/TRBV12-4
J gene: TRBJ2-7
CDR3 protein: ASTVNGRTRTYEQY

V gene: TRBV7-2
J gene: TRBJ1-6
CDR3 protein: ASSLALVTGVRSPLH

V gene: TRBV28
J gene: TRBJ1-5
CDR3 protein: ASSPDRGHQPQH

V gene: TRBV7-2
J gene: TRBJ2-1
CDR3 protein: ASSSRQGNSYNEQF

V gene: TRBV10-2
J gene: TRBJ1-2
CDR3 protein: ASSVRGRGYT

V gene: TRBV3-1
J gene: TRBJ2-1
CDR3 protein: ASSQVPGQVYNEQF

V gene: TRBV18
J gene: TRBJ2-6
CDR3 protein: ASSPPWGSGANVLT

V gene: TRBV20-1
J gene: TRBJ1-2
CDR3 protein: SARTDGYT

V gene: TRBV11-2
J gene: TRBJ2-7
CDR3 protein: ASSLGTRVLDEQY

V gene: TRBV7-2
J gene: TRBJ2-4
CDR3 protein: ASSLGVFENIQY

V gene: TRBV7-2
J gene: TRBJ2-7
CDR3 protein: ASSLAPDSYEQY

V gene: TRBV12-3/TRBV12-4
J gene: TRBJ2-7
CDR3 protein: ASSLKGLAGSSSYEQY

V gene: TRBV12-3/TRBV12-4
J gene: TRBJ1-2
CDR3 protein: ASSPYEGGVYGYT

V gene: TRBV25-1
J gene: TRBJ2-1
CDR3 protein: ASRKQGSEQF

V gene: TRBV12-3/TRBV12-4
J gene: TRBJ1-3
CDR3 protein: ASSLAGQGSGNTIY

V gene: TRBV9
J gene: TRBJ1-5
CDR3 protein: ASSGLRQTNQPQH

V gene: TRBV9
J gene: TRBJ1-1
CDR3 protein: ASSSSSVVEAF

V gene: TRBV20-1
J gene: TRBJ1-5
CDR3 protein: SARPPGGGNQPQH

V gene: TRBV6-2/TRBV6-3
J gene: TRBJ2-7
CDR3 protein: ASSALDRGPGSYEQY

V gene: TRBV28
J gene: TRBJ2-3
CDR3 protein: ASSPPTGLIGTDTQY

V gene: TRBV30
J gene: TRBJ2-2
CDR3 protein: AWSSLGLAGGELF

V gene: TRBV5-1
J gene: TRBJ2-5
CDR3 protein: ASSAADRGPGKTQY

V gene: TRBV11-2
J gene: TRBJ2-3
CDR3 protein: ASSLVVAGTQY

V gene: TRBV27
J gene: TRBJ1-2
CDR3 protein: ASSHDQNRGRGGYT

V gene: TRBV7-8
J gene: TRBJ2-1
CDR3 protein: ASSLKSSYNEQF

V gene: TRBV9
J gene: TRBJ1-1
CDR3 protein: ASSVDLSGVATEAF

V gene: TRBV24-1
J gene: TRBJ2-3
CDR3 protein: ATSDFRGQGLADTQY

V gene: TRBV11-2
J gene: TRBJ2-7
CDR3 protein: ASSLLHGKTGVPIPSYEQY

V gene: TRBV18
J gene: TRBJ2-7
CDR3 protein: ASSPPTRGYEQY

V gene: TRBV30
J gene: TRBJ2-1
CDR3 protein: AWVGLAVNNEQF

V gene: TRBV7-9
J gene: TRBJ1-2
CDR3 protein: ASSSRGQPIYYGYT

V gene: TRBV7-9
J gene: TRBJ2-4
CDR3 protein: ASRPRTALAGVLY

V gene: TRBV10-3
J gene: TRBJ1-1
CDR3 protein: AISERGTTEAF

V gene: TRBV21-1
J gene: TRBJ2-7
CDR3 protein: ASSKGGALAEQY

V gene: TRBV7-7
J gene: TRBJ2-1
CDR3 protein: ASSLSARQF

V gene: TRBV11-2
J gene: TRBJ2-3
CDR3 protein: ASSTQSSIADTQY

V gene: TRBV29-1
J gene: TRBJ2-7
CDR3 protein: SVRTGGYEQY

V gene: TRBV28
J gene: TRBJ2-5
CDR3 protein: ASHSRMRGESKTQY

V gene: TRBV5-1
J gene: TRBJ2-3
CDR3 protein: ASSPDRTPQY

V gene: TRBV29-1
J gene: TRBJ2-1
CDR3 protein: SVGGLAAAYEQF

V gene: TRBV28
J gene: TRBJ2-2
CDR3 protein: ASSLYGELI

V gene: TRBV6-5
J gene: TRBJ2-7
CDR3 protein: ASSYPPSGAPGEQY

V gene: TRBV7-9
J gene: TRBJ1-1
CDR3 protein: ASSPQAGDRKAF

V gene: TRBV2
J gene: TRBJ2-3
CDR3 protein: ASSWESSPQY

V gene: TRBV9
J gene: TRBJ1-1
CDR3 protein: ASSPLMNTEAF

V gene: TRBV19
J gene: TRBJ2-7
CDR3 protein: ATRIRAGTGVNYEQY

V gene: TRBV4-2
J gene: TRBJ1-3
CDR3 protein: ASSHISGAPGNTIY

V gene: TRBV29-1
J gene: TRBJ1-3
CDR3 protein: SVGKGLGNTIY

V gene: TRBV4-3
J gene: TRBJ2-7
CDR3 protein: ASSQEHRQGGEQY

V gene: TRBV10-3
J gene: TRBJ1-3
CDR3 protein: AISEIRTGGPSGNTIY

V gene: TRBV20-1
J gene: TRBJ2-1
CDR3 protein: SALRDAEQF